The 8 T cell receptor beta chains listed next were all sequenced from one sample in a study of blood T cell repertoires in COVID-19. Sequencing used immunoSEQ multiplex PCR; TCRdb keeps in-frame clones, though not all of them. Of around 140,000 clones listed, approximately 90% are singletons. Sequenced: peripheral blood. These receptors all stem from a man in his forties or fifties with active or convalescent COVID-19.

This sequence joins TRBV5-6 and TRBJ2-5; weak D call: TRBD1 (7 bases). The V gene lost 4 bases and the J gene lost 7 bases, with 14 bases spanning the gap. The V gene's germline CDR1 is SGHDT and CDR2 YYEEEE. CDR3 length equals 13 residues. For the CDR3, the DNA is TGTGCCAGCAGCCCAGGGGGGATCGGGACCCAGTACTTC. Protein sequence: CASSPGGIGTQYF.

The chain recombines TRBV18 with TRBJ2-5; D possibly corresponds to TRBD2 (6 bases). The length of the CDR3 is 17 residues. Germline CDR1 and CDR2: KGHSH and LQKENI. Trimming took 3 bases from V and 5 from J, leaving 22 bases between them. CDR3 coding DNA: TGTGCCAGCTCACCCCAGGGAGGCGGTTCTTTGGGGGAGACCCAGTACTTC. The encoded protein is CASSPQGGGSLGETQYF.

As concerns this clone: The junction departs from germline at one end; a sequencing error may be responsible. V is TRBV6-1 and J is TRBJ2-2, with TRBD1 identical over 10 bases. The CDR3 is made up of 17 amino acids. Germline V gene data show CDR1 as MNHNS and CDR2 as SASEGT. The CDR3 nucleotides are TGTGCCAGCAGAGAAGCTCCGGGACAGGGGATCACCGGGGAGCTGTTTTTT. Protein sequence: CASREAPGQGITGELFF.

The genes are TRBV19 and TRBJ1-3; D not resolved. This CDR3 comprises 12 residues. The germline V and J ends were trimmed by 11 bases and 8 bases, with 16 bases remaining between them. Germline V CDR1 and CDR2: LNHDA, SQIVND (reference sequence). This chain's CDR3 is CASRGWEDTIYF. As DNA, the CDR3 is TGTGCCTCTAGAGGGTGGGAGGACACCATATATTTT. Supplemented by reference TRBV19 and TRBJ1-3, the full variable domain reads DGGITQSPKYLFRKEGQNVTLSCEQNLNHDAMYWYRQDPGQGLRLIYYSQIVNDFQKGDIAEGYSVSREKKESFPLTVTSAQKNPTAFYLCASRGWEDTIYFGEGSWLTVV.

The chain joins TRBV4-3 to TRBJ1-6, with D tentatively TRBD1 (5 bases). CDR1 LGHNA and CDR2 YSLEER come from the germline V gene. Trimming took 1 base from V and 4 from J, leaving 11 bases between them. CDR3 size: 16 residues. The chain's CDR3 is CASSQAGGRYNSPLHF. CDR3 sequence (DNA): TGCGCCAGCAGCCAAGCCGGGGGACGGTATAATTCACCCCTCCACTTT.

V is TRBV9 and J is TRBJ1-2, with D tentatively TRBD1 (6 bases). The CDR3 loop spans 13 amino acids. V lost 0 bases and J lost 5, with 8 bases in between. The germline gives CDR1 SGDLS, CDR2 YYNGEE. CDR3 DNA sequence: TGTGCCAGCAGCGTAGGAGGGGGATATGGCTACACCTTC. This encodes CASSVGGGYGYTF.

The chain employs TRBV5-1 and TRBJ2-7; D might be TRBD1 (6 bases). This CDR3 comprises 14 residues. The V gene lost 4 bases and the J gene lost 4 bases, with 15 bases spanning the gap. Germline CDR1 reads SGHRS; CDR2 reads YFSETQ. The CDR3 DNA sequence: TGCGCCAGCAGCCCGGGACACGGGCCGTACGAGCAGTACTTC. The encoded protein is CASSPGHGPYEQYF. Full variable domain (outside the CDR3, taken from reference TRBV5-1 and TRBJ2-7): KAGVTQTPRYLIKTRGQQVTLSCSPISGHRSVSWYQQTPGQGLQFLFEYFSETQRNKGNFPGRFSGRQFSNSRSEMNVSTLELGDSALYLCASSPGHGPYEQYFGPGTRLTVT.

This chain connects TRBV30 to TRBJ1-2, with D perhaps matching TRBD1 (5 bases). Germline CDR1 is GTSNPN and CDR2 is SVGIG (reference sequence). CDR3 length equals 16 residues. The V end lost 1 base, the J end lost 4 bases, and 19 bases lay between the germline ends. The CDR3 region is CAWSAQSYATGYGYTF. CDR3 nucleotides: TGTGCCTGGAGTGCCCAATCATATGCAACAGGCTATGGCTACACCTTC.